This entry lists 12 T cell receptor beta chains sequenced from one sample in a study of blood T cell repertoires in COVID-19. Generated by immunoSEQ multiplex PCR, the TCRdb table keeps only in-frame clones and is missing some. The table has about 140,000 clones, 80% to 85% seen once. Sample: peripheral blood. The receptors here all came from a woman older than 75 with acute or convalescent COVID-19.

V is TRBV9 and J is TRBJ2-3, with 7 positions matching TRBD1. V was clipped by 0 bases and J by 2 bases; unmatched bases: 3. Germline V gene sequence: CDR1 SGDLS, CDR2 YYNGEE. This CDR3 is built from 15 residues. This CDR3 is CASSVEGQPTDTQYF. The CDR3 DNA sequence: TGTGCCAGCAGCGTAGAGGGACAGCCCACAGATACGCAGTATTTT.

V gene TRBV28 combines with J gene TRBJ2-7, with D possibly TRBD2 on 5 matching bases. This CDR3 spans 17 amino acids. V lost 1 base and J lost 1, with 17 bases in between. Per the germline V gene, CDR1 is MDHEN and CDR2 is SYDVKM. CDR3 coding DNA: TGTGCCAGCAGTTTATTCCCAAGCGGCTCCTTGTCCTACGAGCAGTACTTC. Its translation: CASSLFPSGSLSYEQYF. Together with reference TRBV28 and TRBJ2-7, the CDR3 gives the full variable domain: DVKVTQSSRYLVKRTGEKVFLECVQDMDHENMFWYRQDPGLGLRLIYFSYDVKMKEKGDIPEGYSVSREKKERFSLILESASTNQTSMYLCASSLFPSGSLSYEQYFGPGTRLTVT.

V gene TRBV6-5 combines with J gene TRBJ1-2, with a weak D call TRBD1 (5 bases). The CDR3 length is 13 residues. Trimming stripped 8 bases from V and 3 bases from J, with 13 bases between. From germline, CDR1 is MNHEY and CDR2 SVGAGI. CDR3 in amino acids: CASQPGGDYGYTF. The CDR3 nucleotides are TGTGCCAGCCAACCGGGAGGGGACTATGGCTACACCTTC.

The V gene is TRBV5-4, the J gene TRBJ1-2, with D hard to call. Trimming removed 1 base from V and 2 bases from J, with 9 bases in between. The germline CDR1 and CDR2 sequences are SGHNT and YYREEE (reference sequence). The CDR3 has 14 residues. CDR3 protein: CASSLIAQNYGYTF. The CDR3 DNA sequence: TGTGCCAGCAGCTTGATCGCACAAAACTATGGCTACACCTTC. The whole variable domain, filled in from reference TRBV5-4 and TRBJ1-2, reads ETGVTQSPTHLIKTRGQQVTLRCSSQSGHNTVSWYQQALGQGPQFIFQYYREEENGRGNFPPRFSGLQFPNYSSELNVNALELDDSALYLCASSLIAQNYGYTFGSGTRLTVV.

The chain has TRBV2 and TRBJ1-1; TRBD1 matches at 10 bases. This CDR3 has 15 amino acids. V gave up 6 bases and J gave up 5 bases; unmatched junction bases: 9. The germline gives CDR1 SNHLY, CDR2 FYNNEI. CDR3 in amino acids: CASRSGQGVGTEAFF. CDR3 coding DNA: TGTGCCAGCAGGTCCGGACAGGGGGTAGGGACTGAAGCTTTCTTT.

DNA for the CDR3: TGTGCCAGCATCGGCAGGGGGTTCACTGAAGCTTTCTTT. Protein sequence: CASIGRGFTEAFF. The V and J genes are TRBV2 and TRBJ1-1; 7 bases fit TRBD1. Germline V gene sequence: CDR1 SNHLY, CDR2 FYNNEI. The CDR3 extends over 13 amino acids. Germline trimming cut 7 bases from V and 4 bases from J; bases unmatched to any gene: 6.

This chain uses TRBV7-2 with TRBJ2-2, with a possible D match to TRBD2 (6 bases). Germline V gives CDR1 SGHTA, CDR2 FQGNSA. This CDR3 comprises 14 residues. V lost 5 bases and J lost 7, with 14 bases in between. CDR3 bases: TGTGCCAGCAGCCTTCAGCGCGGGATCGGGGAGCTGTTTTTT. This sequence encodes CASSLQRGIGELFF. The entire variable domain, with the rest obtained from reference TRBV7-2 and TRBJ2-2, is as follows: GAGVSQSPSNKVTEKGKDVELRCDPISGHTALYWYRQSLGQGLEFLIYFQGNSAPDKSGLPSDRFSAERTGGSVSTLTIQRTQQEDSAVYLCASSLQRGIGELFFGEGSRLTVL.

In this sample, this clone turned up a few times. The chain joins TRBV2 to TRBJ1-5; the D gene is possibly TRBD1 (5 bases). The V end lost 1 base, the J end lost 6 bases, and 10 bases lay between the germline ends. Germline loops: CDR1 SNHLY, CDR2 FYNNEI. This CDR3 region has 14 residues. The CDR3 bases are TGTGCCAGCAGTGAAGGGCCAGGGCTTCAGCCCCAGCATTTT. Its translation is CASSEGPGLQPQHF.

The gene calls are TRBV7-8 and TRBJ2-3; 11 bases map to TRBD2. Germline CDR1 is SGHVS and CDR2 is FQNEAQ. The J segment lost 2 bases and the V segment lost 5 bases, leaving 6 bases of the junction unmatched. This CDR3 comprises 16 residues. CDR3 coding DNA: TGTGCCAGCAGCGAGGGACTAGCGGCCTTCACAGATACGCAGTATTTT. It is translated as CASSEGLAAFTDTQYF.

The chain uses TRBV12-3 or TRBV12-4 and TRBJ1-1; D uncertain. V was cut by 3 bases and J by 11 bases, with 13 bases left in between. This CDR3 contains 12 residues. The CDR3 DNA sequence: TGTGCCAGCAGTTTCTTCGGGGAATCGGCTTTCTTT. Residues: CASSFFGESAFF.

V usage is TRBV19 and J usage is TRBJ2-3; D might be TRBD2 (7 bases). Germline CDR1 reads LNHDA; CDR2 reads SQIVND (reference sequence). CDR3 size: 14 residues. With 10 bases removed from V and 4 bases from J, the gap between germline ends came to 18 bases. In nucleotides, the CDR3 is TGTGCCACCCATAGGGGGAGGGGTCCAGATACGCAGTATTTT. It specifies CATHRGRGPDTQYF.

The J gene is TRBJ2-6, the V gene TRBV7-3, with D maybe TRBD1 (5 bases). The CDR3 spans 18 residues. V was pared by 6 bases and J by 0 bases, with 18 bases between. The germline gives CDR1 SGHTA, CDR2 FQGTGA. The CDR3 sequence is CASSRSVRAYSGANVLTF. DNA for the CDR3: TGTGCCAGCAGTAGAAGCGTCAGGGCCTACTCTGGGGCCAACGTCCTGACTTTC.